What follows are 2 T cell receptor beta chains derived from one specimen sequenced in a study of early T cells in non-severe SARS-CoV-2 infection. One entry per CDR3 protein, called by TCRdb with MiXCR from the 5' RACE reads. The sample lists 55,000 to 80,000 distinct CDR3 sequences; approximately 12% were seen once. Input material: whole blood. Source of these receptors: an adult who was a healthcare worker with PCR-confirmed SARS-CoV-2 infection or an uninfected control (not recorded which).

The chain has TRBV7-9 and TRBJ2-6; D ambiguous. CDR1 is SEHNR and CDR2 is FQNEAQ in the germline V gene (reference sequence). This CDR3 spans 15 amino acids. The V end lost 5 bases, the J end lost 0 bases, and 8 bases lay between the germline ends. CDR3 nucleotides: TGTGCCAGCAGCCGAAGTTTCTCTGGGGCCAACGTCCTGACTTTC. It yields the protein CASSRSFSGANVLTF.

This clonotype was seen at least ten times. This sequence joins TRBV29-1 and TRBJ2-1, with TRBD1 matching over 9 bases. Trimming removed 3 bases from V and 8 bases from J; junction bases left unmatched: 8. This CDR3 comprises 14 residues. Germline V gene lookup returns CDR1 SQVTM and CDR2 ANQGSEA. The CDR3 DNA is TGCAGCGTTGATTGGGGGACAGGGCTGGATGAGCAGTTCTTC. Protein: CSVDWGTGLDEQFF.